The source of this T cell receptor (beta chain) is a study of Ad26.COV2.S vaccination and SARS-CoV-2 variants. The overall study: Each vaccinee took Ad26.COV2.S intramuscularly, once or twice 56 days apart.

This table comes from immunoSEQ multiplex PCR, and its TCRdb copy is limited to in-frame clones, with some not included. The sample contains 300,000 to 400,000 clones, 86% of which appear only once. Regarding treatment: 15 to 20 received Ad26.COV2.S at low or high dose, single or two shots; a few received placebo; per-sample allocation not given. At day 63 after the first vaccine or placebo injection, samples were drawn. Study observations and caveats: An underestimation of total T cell responses may have resulted from the TCR breadth and depth analyses.

In the case of this clone: No antigen is known for it.

V gave up 0 bases and J gave up 4 bases, with 6 bases separating them. The germline V gene encodes CDR1 LGHDT and CDR2 YNNKEL (reference sequence). CDR3 length equals 14 residues. This receptor was obtained from a person between 18 and 59 years old who received the Ad26.COV2.S COVID-19 vaccine or a placebo. The sample consisted of peripheral blood, taken in a trial of Ad26.COV2.S vaccine versus placebo. The chain has TRBV3-1 (or the pseudogene TRBV3-2) and TRBJ2-2; no reliable D call. CDR3 nucleotide sequence: TGTGCCAGCAGCCAAGACATCATCACCGGGGAGCTGTTTTTT. Residues: CASSQDIITGELFF.